The T cell receptor (beta chain) described here comes from a study of blood T cell repertoires in COVID-19. Study-level background: Samples representing acute and convalescent COVID-19 were sourced from the United States, Italy and Spain. T cells, B-cell-depleted T cells, or PBMCs supplied cDNA or gDNA.

CDR3 length: 14 amino acids. The ends lost 8 bases at V and 1 base at J; junction bases unmatched: 4. Germline assignment: CDR1 MNHEY and CDR2 SVGAGI. Seattle's enrolled individuals joined amid active infection and were then monitored longitudinally. In the original analysis: Amplification of reference gene primers provided the estimated nucleated cell counts. The table came from immunoSEQ multiplex PCR; TCRdb's copy has only in-frame clones and leaves some out. The V and J calls and clone size come from that table; D and trimming were worked out from the DNA. The data show under 250,000 clones, with roughly 83% seen just once and approximately 6% held by the top ten.

The receptor was isolated from a woman older than 75 with COVID-19, enrolled during active disease. The sample comprised peripheral blood. This chain joins TRBV6-5 and TRBJ2-4; 8 nucleotides match TRBD2. DNA of the CDR3: TGTGCCAGCTTCGAGCGGGGGGCCAAAAACATTCAGTACTTC. Encoded protein: CASFERGAKNIQYF.